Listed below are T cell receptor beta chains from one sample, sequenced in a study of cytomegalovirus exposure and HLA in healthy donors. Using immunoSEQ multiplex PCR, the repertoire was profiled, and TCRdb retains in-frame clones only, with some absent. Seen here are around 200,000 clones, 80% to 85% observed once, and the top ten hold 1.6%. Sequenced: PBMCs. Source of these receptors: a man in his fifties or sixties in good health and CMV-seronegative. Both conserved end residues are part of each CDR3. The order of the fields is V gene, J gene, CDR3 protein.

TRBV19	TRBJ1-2	CASSKIPQVGRGYTF
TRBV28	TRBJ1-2	CASSSSGTGARDGYTF
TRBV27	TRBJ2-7	CASSTGSSYEQYF
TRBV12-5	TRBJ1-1	CAGLGQGNTEAFF
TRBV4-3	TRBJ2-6	CASSPVGGTNSGANVLTF
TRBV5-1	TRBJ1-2	CASSLATGFGYGYTF
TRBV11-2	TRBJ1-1	CASSLGQVNTEAFF
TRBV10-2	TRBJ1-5	CATTRGAGGNQPQHF
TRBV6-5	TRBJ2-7	CASSYNERGSSYEQYF
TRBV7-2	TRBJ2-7	CASSRYLDEQYF
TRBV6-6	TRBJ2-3	CASRPSGSTDTQYF
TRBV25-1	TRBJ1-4	CASSEWGGGASEKLFF
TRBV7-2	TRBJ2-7	CASSRLGGVSDF
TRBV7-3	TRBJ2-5	CASSTQGLAGGETQYF
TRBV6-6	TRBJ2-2	CASSYAAGRGGELFF
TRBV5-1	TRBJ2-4	CASSLGLAGSLGKNIQYF